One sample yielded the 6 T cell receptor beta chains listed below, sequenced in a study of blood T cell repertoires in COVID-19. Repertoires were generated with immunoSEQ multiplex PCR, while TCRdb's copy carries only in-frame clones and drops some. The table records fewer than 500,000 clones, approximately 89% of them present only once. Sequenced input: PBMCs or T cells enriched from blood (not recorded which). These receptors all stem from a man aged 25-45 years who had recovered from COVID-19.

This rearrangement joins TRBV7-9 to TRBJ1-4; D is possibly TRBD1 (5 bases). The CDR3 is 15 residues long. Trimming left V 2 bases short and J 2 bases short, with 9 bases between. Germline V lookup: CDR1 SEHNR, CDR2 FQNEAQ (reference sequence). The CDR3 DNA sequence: TGTGCCAGCAGCTTAAAGGGGAGGACTAATGAAAAACTGTTTTTT. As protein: CASSLKGRTNEKLFF.

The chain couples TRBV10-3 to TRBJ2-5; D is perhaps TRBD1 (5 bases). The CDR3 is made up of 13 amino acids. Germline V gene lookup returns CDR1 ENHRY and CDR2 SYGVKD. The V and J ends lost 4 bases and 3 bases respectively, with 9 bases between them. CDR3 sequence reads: CAISVTVEETQYF. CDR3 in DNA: TGTGCCATCAGTGTGACAGTGGAAGAGACCCAGTACTTC.

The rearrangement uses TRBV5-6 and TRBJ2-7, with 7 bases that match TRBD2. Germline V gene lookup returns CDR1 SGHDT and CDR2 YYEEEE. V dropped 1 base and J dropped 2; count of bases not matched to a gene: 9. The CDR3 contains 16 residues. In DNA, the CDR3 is TGTGCCAGCAGCTTGAGGCATCGCGGGGGAGCCTACGAGCAGTACTTC. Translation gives CASSLRHRGGAYEQYF.

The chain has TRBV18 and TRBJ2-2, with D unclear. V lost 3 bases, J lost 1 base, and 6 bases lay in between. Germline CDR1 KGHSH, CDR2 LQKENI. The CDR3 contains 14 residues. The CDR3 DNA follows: TGTGCCAGCTCACCGCAGAAGAACACCGGGGAGCTGTTTTTT. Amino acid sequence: CASSPQKNTGELFF.

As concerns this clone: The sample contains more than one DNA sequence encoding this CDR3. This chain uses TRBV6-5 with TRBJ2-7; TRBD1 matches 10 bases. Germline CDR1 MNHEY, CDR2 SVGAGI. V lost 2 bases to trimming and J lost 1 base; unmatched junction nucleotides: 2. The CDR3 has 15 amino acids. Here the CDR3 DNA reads TGTGCCAGCAGTTACAGGGACAGGGGATCCTACGAGCAGTACTTC. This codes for CASSYRDRGSYEQYF.

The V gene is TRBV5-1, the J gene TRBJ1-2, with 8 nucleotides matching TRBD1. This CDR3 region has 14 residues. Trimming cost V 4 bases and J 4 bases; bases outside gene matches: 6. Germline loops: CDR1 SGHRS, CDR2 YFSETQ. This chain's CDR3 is CASSALTGVYGYTF. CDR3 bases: TGCGCCAGCAGCGCCCTGACAGGGGTCTATGGCTACACCTTC.